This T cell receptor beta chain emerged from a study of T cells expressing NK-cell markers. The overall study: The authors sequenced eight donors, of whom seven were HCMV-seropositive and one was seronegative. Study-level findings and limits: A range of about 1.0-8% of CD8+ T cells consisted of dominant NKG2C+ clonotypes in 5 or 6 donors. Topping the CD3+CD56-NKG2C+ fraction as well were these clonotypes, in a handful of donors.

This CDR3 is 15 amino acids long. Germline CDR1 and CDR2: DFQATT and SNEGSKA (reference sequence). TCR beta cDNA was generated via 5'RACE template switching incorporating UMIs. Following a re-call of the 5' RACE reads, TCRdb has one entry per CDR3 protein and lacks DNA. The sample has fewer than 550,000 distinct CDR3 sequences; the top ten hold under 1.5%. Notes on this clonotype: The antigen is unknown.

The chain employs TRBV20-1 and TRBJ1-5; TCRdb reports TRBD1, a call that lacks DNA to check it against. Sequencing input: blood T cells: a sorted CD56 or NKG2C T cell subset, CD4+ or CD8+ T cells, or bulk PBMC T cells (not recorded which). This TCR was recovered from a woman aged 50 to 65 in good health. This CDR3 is CSARSPGAGNQPQHF.